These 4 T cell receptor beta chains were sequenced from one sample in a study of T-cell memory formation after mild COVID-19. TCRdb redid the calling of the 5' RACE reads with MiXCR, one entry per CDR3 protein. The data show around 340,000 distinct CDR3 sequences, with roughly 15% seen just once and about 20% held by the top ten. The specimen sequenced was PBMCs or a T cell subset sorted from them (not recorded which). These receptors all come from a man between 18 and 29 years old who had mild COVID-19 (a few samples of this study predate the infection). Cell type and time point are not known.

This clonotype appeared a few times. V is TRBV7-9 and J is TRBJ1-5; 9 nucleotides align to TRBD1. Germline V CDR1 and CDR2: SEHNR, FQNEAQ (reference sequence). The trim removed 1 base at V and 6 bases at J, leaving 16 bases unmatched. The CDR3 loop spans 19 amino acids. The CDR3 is CASSLETAQGAGRGQPQHF. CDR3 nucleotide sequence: TGTGCCAGCAGCTTAGAGACGGCACAGGGGGCAGGACGGGGTCAGCCCCAGCATTTT.

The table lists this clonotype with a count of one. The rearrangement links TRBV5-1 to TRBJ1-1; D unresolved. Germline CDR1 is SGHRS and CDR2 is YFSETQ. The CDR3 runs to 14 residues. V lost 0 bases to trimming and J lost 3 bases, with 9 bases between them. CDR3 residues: CASSLEGGYTEAFF. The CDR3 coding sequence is TGCGCCAGCAGCTTGGAGGGTGGGTACACTGAAGCTTTCTTT.

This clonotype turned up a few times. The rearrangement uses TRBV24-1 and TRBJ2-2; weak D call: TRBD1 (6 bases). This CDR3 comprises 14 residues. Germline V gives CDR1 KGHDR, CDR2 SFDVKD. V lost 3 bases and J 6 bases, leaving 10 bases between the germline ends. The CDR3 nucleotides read TGTGCCACCAGTGATCCTAACAGGGCCGGGGAGCTGTTTTTT. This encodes CATSDPNRAGELFF.

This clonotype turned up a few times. In DNA form, the CDR3 reads TGTGCCAGCAGTTATCCTGACAGGGGACGAGGCTACACCTTC. Its translation is CASSYPDRGRGYTF. The chain joins TRBV6-2 or TRBV6-3 to TRBJ1-2, with 8 nucleotides matching TRBD1. This CDR3 is built from 14 residues. The junction had 8 bases not matched to a gene; V was cut back by 3 bases and J by 8 bases. CDR1 and CDR2 (germline): MNHEY, SVGEGT.